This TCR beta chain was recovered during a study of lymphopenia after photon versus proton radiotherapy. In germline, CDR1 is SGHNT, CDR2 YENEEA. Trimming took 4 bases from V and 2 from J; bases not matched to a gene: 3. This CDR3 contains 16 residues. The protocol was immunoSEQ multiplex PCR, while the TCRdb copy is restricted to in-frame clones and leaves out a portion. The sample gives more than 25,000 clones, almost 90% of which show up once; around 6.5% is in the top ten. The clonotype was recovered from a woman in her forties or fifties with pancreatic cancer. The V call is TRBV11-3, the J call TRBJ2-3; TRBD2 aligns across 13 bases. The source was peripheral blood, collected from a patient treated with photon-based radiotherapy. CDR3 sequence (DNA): TGTGCCAGCAGCTCTGGACTAGCGGGAGTCACAGATACGCAGTATTTT. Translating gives CASSSGLAGVTDTQYF.